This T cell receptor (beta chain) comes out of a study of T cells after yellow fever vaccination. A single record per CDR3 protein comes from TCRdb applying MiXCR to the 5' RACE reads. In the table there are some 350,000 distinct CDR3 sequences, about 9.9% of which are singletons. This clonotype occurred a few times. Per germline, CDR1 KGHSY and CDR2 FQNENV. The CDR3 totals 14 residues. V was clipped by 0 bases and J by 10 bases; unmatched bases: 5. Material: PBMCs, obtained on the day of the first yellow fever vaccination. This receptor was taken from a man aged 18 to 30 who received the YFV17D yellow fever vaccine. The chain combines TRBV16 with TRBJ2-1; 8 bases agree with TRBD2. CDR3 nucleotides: TGTGCCAGCAGCCAATCGGGCGGGGGGCGAGAGCAGTTCTTC. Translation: CASSQSGGGREQFF.